This T cell receptor beta chain was sequenced for a study of shared clonotypes between healthy human individuals. Overall study results and limits: The small donor group covered limited genetic and exposure diversity. Read depth was anticipated to influence clonotype sharing among donors. Exclusively blood specimens were collected; tissue repertoires likely differ.

Here immunoSEQ multiplex PCR was the method, and the copy in TCRdb shows in-frame clones only, minus some. The table has nearly 500,000 clones, 76% seen once. This CDR3 has 16 residues. Trimming cost V 1 base and J 4 bases; bases outside gene matches: 7. The germline V gene encodes CDR1 SGHNT and CDR2 YENEEA. This clone turned up a few times. What it binds is not known. Donors, without exception, were Caucasian adults residing in Nashville, Tennessee. The chain couples TRBV11-3 to TRBJ2-5; TRBD2 matches 9 bases. The receptor comes from a middle-aged woman in good health. Some clones in this sample may be carry-over from other donors' samples. The source material was PBMCs. The CDR3 sequence: CASSLGAGGTVETQYF. DNA of the CDR3: TGTGCCAGCAGCTTAGGAGCGGGAGGCACTGTAGAGACCCAGTACTTC.